Each of the 27 T cell receptor beta chains below was sequenced from the same sample in a study of blood T cell repertoires in COVID-19. Sequencing was performed with immunoSEQ multiplex PCR; in TCRdb, only in-frame clones are kept and a portion is missing. The profile shows around 100,000 clones, roughly 90% of them singletons. The sequencing sample was made of peripheral blood. Receptors originate from a man of 80 years or more with acute or convalescent COVID-19.

The V gene is TRBV9, the J gene TRBJ1-4; D may be TRBD1 (6 bases). This CDR3 region has 15 residues. V gave up 4 bases and J gave up 7 bases, with 17 bases separating them. Germline V gene sequence: CDR1 SGDLS, CDR2 YYNGEE. Here the CDR3 DNA reads TGTGCCAGCAGCAAAGGGGGGGGCGCAGGTGAAAAACTGTTTTTT. It translates to CASSKGGGAGEKLFF.

This clone appeared once. This chain connects TRBV2 to TRBJ2-7, with 15 bases identical to TRBD2. Germline V gene sequence: CDR1 SNHLY, CDR2 FYNNEI. Unmatched junction bases numbered 10, after V lost 4 bases and J lost 6 bases. The CDR3 totals 17 residues. The CDR3: CASSGAGTSGRRVEQYF. CDR3 nucleotides: TGTGCCAGCAGTGGGGCGGGGACTAGCGGGAGGCGGGTCGAGCAGTACTTC. The full variable domain, in which reference TRBV2 and TRBJ2-7 provide the parts outside the CDR3, is EPEVTQTPSHQVTQMGQEVILRCVPISNHLYFYWYRQILGQKVEFLVSFYNNEISEKSEIFDDQFSVERPDGSNFTLKIRSTKLEDSAMYFCASSGAGTSGRRVEQYFGPGTRLTVT.

The rearrangement links TRBV29-1 to TRBJ2-5, with 10 nucleotides matching TRBD1. This CDR3 is built from 15 residues. Germline CDR1 reads SQVTM; CDR2 reads ANQGSEA. The V segment lost 5 bases and the J segment 2 bases; nucleotides outside the gene matches: 8. The chain's CDR3 is CSVSPGQGRQETQYF. The CDR3 region has the DNA TGCAGCGTTTCCCCGGGACAGGGGAGACAAGAGACCCAGTACTTC.

This sequence joins TRBV6-5 and TRBJ2-1, with 12 nucleotides matching TRBD2. The V gene end was trimmed by 7 bases and the J gene end by 6 bases; junction bases not matched to a gene: 7. The CDR3 consists of 15 residues. In germline, CDR1 is MNHEY, CDR2 SVGAGI. Written as DNA, the CDR3 is TGTGCCAGCAAGCCTAGCGGGAGGGCCTCCAATGAGCAGTTCTTC. It encodes CASKPSGRASNEQFF.

The chain links TRBV7-9 to TRBJ2-3; 15 nucleotides agree with TRBD2. The CDR3 has 18 residues. The germline gives CDR1 SEHNR, CDR2 FQNEAQ (reference sequence). J lost 3 bases, V lost 5 bases, and 9 bases had no gene match. The CDR3 spells CASSADFGLAGGTDTQYF. The CDR3 coding sequence is TGTGCCAGCAGCGCCGATTTCGGACTAGCGGGAGGGACAGATACGCAGTATTTT.

CDR3 in DNA: TGTGCCAGCAGTTATTCGAGGACAGGGGAGCACGAGCAGTACTTC. Protein: CASSYSRTGEHEQYF. The chain has TRBV6-6 and TRBJ2-7; 9 nucleotides line up with TRBD1. Germline loops: CDR1 MNHNY, CDR2 SVGAGI (reference sequence). The V gene end was trimmed by 3 bases and the J gene end by 5 bases; junction bases not matched to a gene: 8. The CDR3 has 15 residues.

The genes are TRBV14 and TRBJ2-7, with 7 bases matching TRBD2. The CDR3 totals 18 residues. Germline assignment: CDR1 SGHDN and CDR2 FVKESK. Trimming took 4 bases from V and 5 from J; bases not matched to a gene: 20. CDR3 in amino acids: CASSPTTSAGRPTNEQYF. For the CDR3, the DNA is TGTGCCAGCAGCCCTACAACTAGCGCCGGACGTCCTACGAACGAGCAGTACTTC.

In this sample, this clone turned up once. The rearrangement joins TRBV7-2 to TRBJ2-3; 7 bases match TRBD1. The CDR3 runs to 14 residues. V lost 5 bases and J lost 4; bases outside the gene matches: 6. Germline CDR1 SGHTA, CDR2 FQGNSA. This CDR3 is CASSPHRGADTQYF. The DNA for the CDR3 is TGTGCCAGCAGCCCCCACAGGGGAGCAGATACGCAGTATTTT.

The rearrangement links TRBV18 to TRBJ2-7; the D gene is possibly TRBD1 (5 bases). The germline V gene encodes CDR1 KGHSH and CDR2 LQKENI. Trimming took off 5 bases at V and 6 bases at J, with 17 bases between the two ends. The CDR3 contains 14 residues. This chain's CDR3 is CASSVSLDTLEQYF. CDR3 DNA sequence: TGTGCCAGCTCAGTCAGCCTGGACACTCTCGAGCAGTACTTC.

The rearrangement links TRBV5-1 to TRBJ2-6; TRBD1 agrees at 9 bases. The ends lost 4 bases at V and 4 bases at J; junction bases unmatched: 9. Germline V CDR1 and CDR2: SGHRS, YFSETQ. The CDR3 covers 17 residues. The CDR3 reads CASSTTGGVLGANVLTF. Here the CDR3 DNA reads TGCGCCAGCAGCACCACAGGGGGCGTATTGGGGGCCAACGTCCTGACTTTC.

The V call is TRBV10-1, the J call TRBJ2-7; the D gene is possibly TRBD1 (7 bases). The CDR3 length is 17 residues. V shed 10 bases and J shed 0 bases, with 25 bases lying between them. Looked up from germline, CDR1 is WNHNN and CDR2 is SYGVQD (reference sequence). Here the CDR3 reads CATISGQRVDSSYEQYF. CDR3 in DNA: TGCGCCACCATATCGGGACAGCGGGTGGACAGCTCCTACGAGCAGTACTTC.

The chain is built from TRBV5-1 and TRBJ2-3; D may be TRBD1 (6 bases). In germline, CDR1 is SGHRS, CDR2 YFSETQ. This CDR3 is 17 amino acids long. Trimming stripped 7 bases from V and 2 bases from J, with 23 bases between. CDR3 protein: CASALRGRAGDTDTQYF. In DNA, the CDR3 is TGCGCCAGCGCGCTTCGGGGTCGGGCAGGGGACACAGATACGCAGTATTTT.

The rearrangement uses TRBV7-9 and TRBJ1-6; 10 nucleotides match TRBD1. CDR3 length: 13 amino acids. Trimming removed 5 bases from V and 13 bases from J; junction bases left unmatched: 5. Per germline, CDR1 SEHNR and CDR2 FQNEAQ (reference sequence). CDR3 in amino acids: CASSQGTGAPLHF. CDR3 sequence (DNA): TGTGCCAGCAGCCAAGGGACAGGGGCGCCCCTCCACTTT.

The V gene is TRBV7-9, the J gene TRBJ2-1; possible D gene TRBD2, 6 bases. Germline V lookup: CDR1 SEHNR, CDR2 FQNEAQ (reference sequence). Trimming removed 1 base from V and 10 bases from J, with 8 bases in between. The CDR3 is 12 amino acids. CDR3 protein: CASSLGRGEQFF. CDR3 nucleotide sequence: TGTGCCAGCAGCTTAGGGAGGGGCGAGCAGTTCTTC.

The chain uses TRBV5-1 and TRBJ1-1; 8 bases fit TRBD1. In germline, CDR1 is SGHRS, CDR2 YFSETQ. The CDR3 covers 15 residues. V lost 0 bases, J lost 4 bases, and 5 bases stayed unmatched. CDR3 region: CASSLVGQGGTEAFF. The CDR3 DNA is TGCGCCAGCAGCTTGGTAGGACAGGGCGGCACTGAAGCTTTCTTT.

CDR3 sequence reads: CASSLGGNEQFF. The DNA for the CDR3 is TGTGCCAGCAGCTTGGGCGGGAATGAGCAGTTCTTC. The chain joins TRBV5-4 to TRBJ2-1, with D tentatively TRBD2 (5 bases). V shed 0 bases and J shed 7 bases, with 5 bases lying between them. The CDR3 has 12 residues. Germline V gene data show CDR1 as SGHNT and CDR2 as YYREEE (reference sequence).

The chain recombines TRBV28 with TRBJ1-2, with TRBD1 identical over 8 bases. With 4 bases clipped from V and 4 bases from J, the junction kept 2 bases outside the gene matches. Per the germline V gene, CDR1 is MDHEN and CDR2 is SYDVKM. This CDR3 contains 13 residues. CDR3 nucleotides: TGTGCCAGCAGTTCTGGACAGGGCTATGGCTACACCTTC. This codes for CASSSGQGYGYTF.

This chain joins TRBV19 and TRBJ1-4; 9 bases match TRBD1. The germline V gene has CDR1 LNHDA and CDR2 SQIVND (reference sequence). Trimming removed 5 bases from V and 0 bases from J; junction bases left unmatched: 1. The CDR3 consists of 15 residues. The CDR3 sequence: CASSRQGATNEKLFF. DNA for the CDR3: TGTGCCAGTAGTCGACAGGGGGCAACTAATGAAAAACTGTTTTTT.

This sequence joins TRBV27 and TRBJ1-4; TRBD1 matches 7 bases. With V trimmed by 4 bases and J by 7 bases, 18 bases remained unmatched. CDR1 is MNHEY and CDR2 is SMNVEV in the germline V gene (reference sequence). CDR3 size: 18 residues. CDR3 sequence reads: CASSSFYPPTGRTEKLFF. CDR3 coding DNA: TGTGCCAGCAGTTCCTTTTACCCGCCGACAGGGAGGACTGAAAAACTGTTTTTT.

This chain connects TRBV10-3 to TRBJ1-3; TRBD1 matches at 10 bases. The germline V gene has CDR1 ENHRY and CDR2 SYGVKD. The CDR3 is 16 amino acids. V was clipped by 3 bases and J by 4 bases; unmatched bases: 6. CDR3 in DNA: TGTGCCATCAGTGATCCGGGACAGGGGAGGGGAAACACCATATATTTT. This translates into CAISDPGQGRGNTIYF.

The chain has TRBV5-4 and TRBJ1-2, with D uncertain. This CDR3 is 13 amino acids long. Germline CDR1 and CDR2: SGHNT and YYREEE (reference sequence). With 0 bases removed from V and 5 bases from J, the gap between germline ends came to 8 bases. The CDR3 DNA sequence: TGTGCCAGCAGCTTGGAAAGCAAGTATGGCTACACCTTC. It translates to CASSLESKYGYTF.

The count of this clone is one. This rearrangement joins TRBV5-4 to TRBJ1-1; D possibly corresponds to TRBD1 (5 bases). Trimming removed 2 bases from V and 0 bases from J, with 11 bases in between. This CDR3 is 15 amino acids long. The germline gives CDR1 SGHNT, CDR2 YYREEE (reference sequence). Here the CDR3 reads CASSFDSYMNTEAFF. As DNA, the CDR3 is TGTGCCAGCAGCTTTGACAGCTATATGAACACTGAAGCTTTCTTT.

V and J are TRBV10-3 and TRBJ2-7; 7 bases match TRBD1. Germline V gene sequence: CDR1 ENHRY, CDR2 SYGVKD. Trimming took 7 bases from V and 7 from J; bases not matched to a gene: 10. This CDR3 is built from 13 residues. CDR3 region: CAITPGTAMEQYF. CDR3 bases: TGTGCCATCACCCCGGGGACAGCTATGGAGCAGTACTTC.

The CDR3 coding sequence is TGTGCCAGCAGCTCAGGGACTAGCGGGTCTATCCGCTCCTACAATGAGCAGTTCTTC. Amino acids: CASSSGTSGSIRSYNEQFF. The chain is built from TRBV5-6 and TRBJ2-1; 12 bases map to TRBD2. CDR3 length: 19 amino acids. V shed 3 bases and J 0 bases; nucleotides not matched to a gene: 10. Germline values: CDR1 SGHDT, CDR2 YYEEEE.

This rearrangement joins TRBV6-4 to TRBJ1-1; D is undetermined. CDR3 size: 12 residues. Trimming pared 11 bases from V and 4 bases from J, leaving 14 bases between. CDR1 and CDR2 from the germline V gene are MRHNA and SNTAGT. The CDR3 region is CAQEGIGTEAFF. CDR3 nucleotides: TGTGCCCAGGAGGGTATAGGCACTGAAGCTTTCTTT.

The chain employs TRBV19 and TRBJ2-4; TRBD2 agrees at 12 bases. This CDR3 has 17 residues. V was clipped by 1 base and J by 2 bases; unmatched bases: 3. Germline CDR1 LNHDA, CDR2 SQIVND (reference sequence). The CDR3 here is CASSIGLAGATKNIQYF. As DNA, the CDR3 is TGTGCCAGTAGTATAGGACTAGCGGGAGCAACCAAAAACATTCAGTACTTC.

The count of this clone is one. CDR3 sequence reads: CASSKAQGLAGGRSETQYF. The CDR3 bases are TGTGCCAGCAGCAAAGCCCAGGGACTAGCGGGAGGGAGGAGTGAGACCCAGTACTTC. The chain combines TRBV21-1 with TRBJ2-5; TRBD2 reflects the table's D call only, with no check against the DNA. TRBV21-1 counts as a pseudogene. CDR3 length: 19 amino acids.